This T cell receptor (beta chain) was observed in a study of cytomegalovirus exposure and HLA in healthy donors. With 60 Vbeta and 13 Jbeta primers, the PCR was carried out. Profiling relied on immunoSEQ multiplex PCR, and the TCRdb table lists in-frame clones only, not all of them. The top ten clones hold under 15% of a sample with 150,000 to 200,000 clones, roughly 80% of them seen once. Germline-derived CDR1 and CDR2 are SGHTA and FQGNSA. The CDR3 has 13 amino acids. Trimming removed 5 bases at V and 7 bases at J, with 15 bases between. This chain uses TRBV7-2 with TRBJ2-7; the D is unclear. Specimen: PBMCs. The sequence was collected from a woman aged 45-59 years in good health and CMV-seronegative. In nucleotides, the CDR3 is TGTGCCAGCAGCGCGAGAGGCTCAAGGGAGCAGTACTTC. Residues: CASSARGSREQYF.